This T cell receptor beta chain appears in the sequencing data of a study of shared clonotypes between healthy human individuals. Germline V lookup: CDR1 SGHRS, CDR2 YFSETQ. V shed 4 bases, J shed 10 bases, and the junction held 17 bases outside the gene matches. The CDR3 loop spans 16 amino acids. CD45RO-negative CD8 cells positively selected for CCR7 made up the naive population, which excluded terminally differentiated effector memory CD45RA+ cells. Generated by immunoSEQ multiplex PCR, the TCRdb table keeps only in-frame clones and is missing some. Here the sample spans roughly 2,000,000 clones, 85% to 95% being singletons.

V and J are TRBV5-1 and TRBJ2-1; 7 bases are shared with TRBD2. Sequenced material: naive CD8+ T cells sorted from blood. This TCR was sampled from a man aged 18 to 29 in good health. The chain's CDR3 is CASSPYGGGPIEEQFF. The CDR3, as DNA: TGCGCCAGCAGCCCGTATGGGGGAGGGCCAATAGAAGAGCAGTTCTTC. Looking up the rest from reference TRBV5-1 and TRBJ2-1 gives the full variable domain: KAGVTQTPRYLIKTRGQQVTLSCSPISGHRSVSWYQQTPGQGLQFLFEYFSETQRNKGNFPGRFSGRQFSNSRSEMNVSTLELGDSALYLCASSPYGGGPIEEQFFGPGTRLTVL.